The entry below gives a single T cell receptor beta chain sequence along with its context. The antigen remains undetermined. These data belong to a study of cytomegalovirus exposure and HLA in healthy donors. Notes on the study in general: It was only CMV serostatus that was available as immune exposure information.

The length of the CDR3 is 13 residues. Unmatched junction bases numbered 6, after V lost 7 bases and J lost 2 bases. A multiplex PCR was run with 60 Vbeta primers and 13 Jbeta primers. Per the original data handling: There were about 80 million unique TCR beta chains by a later count, and approximately 12 million of them were shared. Generated by immunoSEQ multiplex PCR, the TCRdb table keeps only in-frame clones and is missing some. That table furnishes V, J and clone size, whereas the DNA furnished D and trimming. The sample has more than 95,000 clones; more than 65% are singletons. Sequences were obtained from PBMCs. This sequence joins TRBV5-7 and TRBJ2-7; 7 positions match TRBD2. TRBV5-7 is noted as an ORF with a role that remains uncertain. The sequence was collected from a woman aged 18 to 35 in good health and CMV-seropositive. CDR3 in DNA: TGTGCCAGCGGGGAGGGGCCGGCCTACGAGCAGTACTTC. Amino acid sequence: CASGEGPAYEQYF.